The TCR beta chain under discussion was sequenced for a study of blood T cell repertoires in COVID-19. V shed 0 bases and J shed 8 bases, with 11 bases lying between them. From germline, CDR1 is SGDLS and CDR2 YYNGEE. The CDR3 is 14 residues long. Generated by immunoSEQ multiplex PCR, the TCRdb table keeps only in-frame clones and is missing some. The sample includes some 200,000 clones, 75% to 85% of them seen just once. The sequence was collected from a man between 45 and 60 years old with active or convalescent COVID-19. The rearrangement links TRBV9 to TRBJ1-4; D unclear. What was sequenced was peripheral blood. CDR3 DNA: TGTGCCAGCAGCGTAGGGGTCTCGGAGGAAAAACTGTTTTTT. As protein: CASSVGVSEEKLFF.